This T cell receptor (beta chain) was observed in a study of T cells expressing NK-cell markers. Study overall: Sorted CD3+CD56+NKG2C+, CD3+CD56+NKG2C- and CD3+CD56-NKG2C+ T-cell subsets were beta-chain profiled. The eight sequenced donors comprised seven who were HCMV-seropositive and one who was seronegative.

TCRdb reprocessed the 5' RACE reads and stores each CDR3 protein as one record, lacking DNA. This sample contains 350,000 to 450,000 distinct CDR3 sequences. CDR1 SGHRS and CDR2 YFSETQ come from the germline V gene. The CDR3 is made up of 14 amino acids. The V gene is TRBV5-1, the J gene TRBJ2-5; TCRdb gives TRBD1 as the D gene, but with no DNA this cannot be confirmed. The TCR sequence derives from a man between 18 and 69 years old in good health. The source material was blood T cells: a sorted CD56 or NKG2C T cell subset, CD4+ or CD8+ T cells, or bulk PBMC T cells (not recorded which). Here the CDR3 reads CASSSTGRQETQYF.